This T cell receptor beta chain was captured in a study of T-cell memory formation after mild COVID-19. Overall study findings and caveats: Contracting clones from day 15 to 85 showed balanced CD4/CD8; later expanders favored CD4+.

Of note for this clonotype: Its antigen remains unknown.

One entry per CDR3 protein results from TCRdb running MiXCR on the 5' RACE reads. This table has 410,000 or so distinct CDR3 sequences, 23% appearing once. V dropped 6 bases and J dropped 3 bases, with 14 bases sitting between them. The CDR3 runs to 14 residues. This clonotype was obtained from an adult woman who had mild COVID-19 (a few samples of this study predate the infection). Cell type and time point are not known. The chain is built from TRBV12-3 or TRBV12-4 and TRBJ1-2; D might be TRBD1 (6 bases). Sequencing was carried out using PBMCs or a T cell subset sorted from them (not recorded which). CDR3 DNA: TGTGCCAGCAGGGCCGCGGGGGCGGACTATGGCTACACCTTC. Protein: CASRAAGADYGYTF.